This is a list of T cell receptor beta chains from one sample in a study of cytomegalovirus exposure and HLA in healthy donors. The protocol was immunoSEQ multiplex PCR, while the TCRdb copy is restricted to in-frame clones and leaves out a portion. The data show more than 85,000 clones, with 79% seen just once and approximately 5.6% held by the top ten. Sequencing was done on a sample of PBMCs. These receptors all stem from a man aged 25-45 years in good health and CMV-seropositive. CDR3s include the opening cysteine and the closing phenylalanine or tryptophan. Each record gives: J gene, clone size, V gene, D gene, CDR3 protein, CDR3 DNA. A D gene is named only where the DNA matches it firmly. For some rows the clone size is stated as once, few or many, or as a class when expanded; others skip it.

j_call: TRBJ2-3
clone_size: -
v_call: TRBV19
d_call: -
cdr3_aa: CASSPERARTDTQYF
cdr3_nt: TGTGCCAGTAGTCCCGAACGAGCGAGGACAGATACGCAGTATTTT

j_call: TRBJ2-5
clone_size: -
v_call: TRBV19
d_call: -
cdr3_aa: CASSKGGLEQYF
cdr3_nt: TGTGCCAGCTCTAAGGGGGGGCTTGAGCAGTACTTC

j_call: TRBJ2-7
clone_size: -
v_call: TRBV30
d_call: TRBD1
cdr3_aa: CAWSRDRGIGEQYF
cdr3_nt: TGTGCCTGGAGTCGGGACAGGGGCATAGGTGAGCAGTACTTC

j_call: TRBJ2-5
clone_size: -
v_call: TRBV5-4
d_call: -
cdr3_aa: CASSLLRTTEETQYF
cdr3_nt: TGTGCCAGCAGCTTGCTTCGGACTACCGAAGAGACCCAGTACTTC

j_call: TRBJ1-2
clone_size: -
v_call: TRBV5-6
d_call: -
cdr3_aa: CASSLDSGAGYTF
cdr3_nt: TGTGCCAGCAGCTTGGATTCAGGGGCCGGCTACACCTTC

j_call: TRBJ1-1
clone_size: -
v_call: TRBV30
d_call: -
cdr3_aa: CAWSATFRGITEAFF
cdr3_nt: TGTGCCTGGAGTGCGACTTTCAGGGGTATCACTGAAGCTTTCTTT

j_call: TRBJ2-7
clone_size: -
v_call: TRBV27
d_call: -
cdr3_aa: CASSPPDRLIYEQYF
cdr3_nt: TGTGCCAGCAGTCCACCGGACAGATTAATCTACGAGCAGTACTTC

j_call: TRBJ2-7
clone_size: -
v_call: TRBV6-5
d_call: -
cdr3_aa: CASSAGSALYEQYF
cdr3_nt: TGTGCCAGCAGTGCCGGGTCTGCACTATACGAGCAGTACTTC

j_call: TRBJ2-2
clone_size: -
v_call: TRBV7-9
d_call: TRBD2
cdr3_aa: CAASLEPGLNTGELFF
cdr3_nt: TGTGCGGCCAGCTTAGAACCGGGACTAAACACCGGGGAGCTGTTTTTT

j_call: TRBJ2-3
clone_size: -
v_call: TRBV27
d_call: TRBD2
cdr3_aa: CASFCGGAKVGPDTQYF
cdr3_nt: TGTGCCAGCTTTTGCGGGGGGGCCAAAGTGGGTCCAGATACGCAGTATTTT

j_call: TRBJ2-1
clone_size: -
v_call: TRBV7-2
d_call: -
cdr3_aa: CASSPGAGSYNEQFF
cdr3_nt: TGTGCCAGCAGCCCAGGAGCGGGTTCCTACAATGAGCAGTTCTTC

j_call: TRBJ2-1
clone_size: -
v_call: TRBV7-3
d_call: TRBD1
cdr3_aa: CASSLMGQGHEQFF
cdr3_nt: TGTGCCAGCAGCTTAATGGGACAGGGGCATGAGCAGTTCTTC

j_call: TRBJ2-7
clone_size: few
v_call: TRBV13
d_call: TRBD2
cdr3_aa: CASSSKPGLGSYEQYF
cdr3_nt: TGTGCCAGCAGTTCAAAACCGGGACTAGGTTCCTACGAGCAGTACTTC

j_call: TRBJ2-6
clone_size: -
v_call: TRBV10-3
d_call: TRBD2
cdr3_aa: CAISEPIAGGTLGANVLTF
cdr3_nt: TGTGCCATCAGTGAGCCCATAGCGGGGGGGACGTTAGGGGCCAACGTCCTGACTTTC

j_call: TRBJ2-3
clone_size: -
v_call: TRBV7-9
d_call: TRBD2
cdr3_aa: CASSLATGLGLDTQYF
cdr3_nt: TGTGCCAGCAGCTTAGCGACCGGACTAGGGTTAGATACGCAGTATTTT

j_call: TRBJ1-6
clone_size: -
v_call: TRBV7-3
d_call: -
cdr3_aa: CASSLLRNSPLHF
cdr3_nt: TGTGCCAGCAGCTTACTGAGGAATTCACCCCTCCACTTT